These 23 T cell receptor beta chains were all obtained from the same sample, sequenced in a study of T cells in Graves' hyperthyroidism and ophthalmopathy (dated by TCRdb to between 2018 and 2021). Libraries came from multiplex PCR. Reads for this sample came from an Illumina HiSeq 2000. Amplification of TCR beta CDR3 regions was carried out from RNA transcripts. The TCR CDR3 was subjected to a first round of RT-PCR using the HTBI primer set and the Qiagen OneStep RT-PCR kit. In-frame beta chains were kept once TCRdb had trimmed the public reads at Q25 with fastp and called clones with MiXCR. Each entry merges the rows of one CDR3 protein and shows their most common DNA and genes. The sample table records fewer than 400,000 distinct CDR3 sequences; approximately 25% of these occur just once. Around 67% of the sample is taken by the ten largest. Sequencing was done on a sample of blood. The source is a man over 45 with Graves' hyperthyroidism.

V usage is TRBV5-1 and J usage is TRBJ2-2; D is undetermined. The CDR3 consists of 13 residues. CDR1 is SGHRS and CDR2 is YFSETQ in the germline V gene. V shed 4 bases and J shed 6 bases, with 10 bases lying between them. The CDR3 reads CASSTTGPGELFF. The DNA for the CDR3 is TGCGCCAGCAGCACGACGGGTCCCGGGGAGCTGTTTTTT.

This chain joins TRBV28 and TRBJ2-1, with TRBD2 matching 11 bases. CDR3 length equals 16 residues. Germline loops: CDR1 MDHEN, CDR2 SYDVKM. Trimming removed 2 bases from V and 8 bases from J; junction bases left unmatched: 8. The CDR3 here is CASSLPLAGGPDEQFF. The CDR3 coding sequence is TGTGCCAGCAGTTTACCCTTAGCGGGAGGGCCGGATGAGCAGTTCTTC.

A few counts support this clonotype. The rearrangement joins TRBV7-2 to TRBJ1-1, with unresolved D. The CDR3 extends over 13 amino acids. Per the germline V gene, CDR1 is SGHTA and CDR2 is FQGNSA. V dropped 4 bases and J dropped 6 bases, with 12 bases sitting between them. The CDR3 loop reads CASSSKIVAEAFF. The CDR3 DNA sequence: TGTGCCAGCAGCTCCAAAATCGTGGCTGAAGCTTTCTTT.

The rearrangement uses TRBV28 and TRBJ2-2; TRBD2 is a possible D gene (5 bases). V lost 8 bases and J lost 2, with 9 bases in between. The CDR3 spans 13 residues. CDR1 is MDHEN, CDR2 SYDVKM, per germline. The CDR3 reads CASYSGNTGELFF. CDR3 DNA: TGTGCCAGCTACTCGGGAAACACCGGGGAGCTGTTTTTT. Using reference TRBV28 and TRBJ2-2 for the parts outside the CDR3, the full variable domain is DVKVTQSSRYLVKRTGEKVFLECVQDMDHENMFWYRQDPGLGLRLIYFSYDVKMKEKGDIPEGYSVSREKKERFSLILESASTNQTSMYLCASYSGNTGELFFGEGSRLTVL.

The chain carries TRBV6-1 and TRBJ2-5; D is possibly TRBD1 (7 bases). The CDR3 runs to 15 residues. Germline V gene data show CDR1 as MNHNS and CDR2 as SASEGT. V was trimmed by 8 bases and J by 4 bases, leaving 20 bases between them. CDR3 sequence: CASGGLGAGGETQYF. CDR3 in DNA: TGTGCCAGCGGGGGACTTGGGGCAGGGGGAGAGACCCAGTACTTC.

The CDR3 nucleotides read TGCGCCAGCAGGGACCGGGACAGCCACTCCTACGAGCAGTACTTC. Protein: CASRDRDSHSYEQYF. The chain carries TRBV5-1 and TRBJ2-7, with 7 bases lining up with TRBD1. Germline V gives CDR1 SGHRS, CDR2 YFSETQ. The CDR3 length is 15 residues. V lost 5 bases, J lost 0 bases, and 8 bases stayed unmatched. Together with reference TRBV5-1 and TRBJ2-7, the CDR3 gives the full variable domain: KAGVTQTPRYLIKTRGQQVTLSCSPISGHRSVSWYQQTPGQGLQFLFEYFSETQRNKGNFPGRFSGRQFSNSRSEMNVSTLELGDSALYLCASRDRDSHSYEQYFGPGTRLTVT.

The sample holds a few counts of this clonotype. The chain employs TRBV5-1 and TRBJ1-1; 9 nucleotides line up with TRBD1. CDR1 is SGHRS, CDR2 YFSETQ, per germline. After removal of 1 base from V and 5 bases from J, the junction contained 3 bases not matched to a gene. The CDR3 is 14 amino acids. CDR3 region: CASSLTGGATEAFF. CDR3 bases: TGCGCCAGCAGCTTGACAGGGGGCGCGACTGAAGCTTTCTTT.

This clonotype was found a few times. V usage is TRBV7-2 and J usage is TRBJ2-3; D is undetermined. The V end lost 0 bases, the J end lost 1 base, and 8 bases lay between the germline ends. Germline CDR1 and CDR2: SGHTA and FQGNSA. CDR3 length: 15 residues. The CDR3 loop is CASSLAGWGTDTQYF. Written as DNA, the CDR3 is TGTGCCAGCAGCTTAGCGGGTTGGGGCACAGATACGCAGTATTTT.

This clonotype was counted at least ten times. The chain combines TRBV11-3 with TRBJ2-1; D might be TRBD1 or TRBD2, each matching 6 bases. The CDR3 sequence is 16 residues long. Germline CDR1 reads SGHNT; CDR2 reads YENEEA. Trimming stripped 2 bases from V and 8 bases from J, with 19 bases between. CDR3 sequence reads: CASSLRSPGGRHEQFF. In nucleotides, the CDR3 is TGTGCCAGCAGCTTACGTTCCCCCGGGGGCCGACATGAGCAGTTCTTC.

The table lists this clonotype with a few counts. The CDR3, as DNA: TGTGCCAGCAGCTTATGGGGAACTAGCGGGGTTCATGATACGCAGTATTTT. As protein: CASSLWGTSGVHDTQYF. The chain uses TRBV13 and TRBJ2-3, with 10 nucleotides matching TRBD2. The trim removed 2 bases at V and 6 bases at J, leaving 11 bases unmatched. This CDR3 is built from 17 residues. CDR1 is PRHDT, CDR2 FYEKMQ, per germline (reference sequence).

This chain links TRBV7-8 with TRBJ1-1; no clear D gene. The V gene's germline CDR1 is SGHVS and CDR2 FQNEAQ. CDR3 size: 15 residues. V was clipped by 2 bases and J by 4 bases, with 14 bases between them. The CDR3 reads CASSLRPVSFTEAFF. For the CDR3, the DNA is TGTGCCAGCAGCTTACGACCCGTTAGTTTCACTGAAGCTTTCTTT.

This clonotype has a count of ten or more. The gene calls are TRBV28 and TRBJ2-7, with 12 bases fitting TRBD2. CDR3 length: 17 residues. Germline V CDR1 and CDR2: MDHEN, SYDVKM. The V and J ends lost 6 bases and 4 bases, in that order; junction bases with no gene match: 13. The CDR3 DNA reads TGTGCCAGCAGCCCACCCAATCGACTAGCGGGAGTTTACGAGCAGTACTTC. Protein product: CASSPPNRLAGVYEQYF.

V usage is TRBV6-1 and J usage is TRBJ2-2; 10 bases agree with TRBD1. This CDR3 is built from 15 residues. Trimming at V came to 7 bases and at J to 4 bases, leaving 6 bases not matched to a gene. Germline CDR1 is MNHNS and CDR2 is SASEGT. DNA for the CDR3: TGTGCCAGCAATGACAGGGGGCCCGGCACCGGGGAGCTGTTTTTT. It is translated as CASNDRGPGTGELFF.

In the case of this clonotype: It may be a read error: a sequence one base away is much more abundant. The V gene is TRBV29-1, the J gene TRBJ1-1, with D tentatively TRBD1 (6 bases). The CDR3 covers 15 residues. The V gene's germline CDR1 is SQVTM and CDR2 ANQGSEA. The ends were cut back, 6 bases at V and 1 base at J, with 18 bases in the middle. CDR3 nucleotides: TGCAGCGTCCAAGGGGGGAAGGGGCAGAACACTGAAGCTTTCTTT. Translation gives CSVQGGKGQNTEAFF. The variable domain in full, completed from reference TRBV29-1 and TRBJ1-1, reads SAVISQKPSRDICQRGTSLTIQCQVDSQVTMMFWYRQQPGQSLTLIATANQGSEATYESGFVIDKFPISRPNLTFSTLTVSNMSPEDSSIYLCSVQGGKGQNTEAFFGQGTRLTVV.

The rearrangement joins TRBV14 to TRBJ2-2; 7 bases match TRBD2. This CDR3 has 14 residues. V was clipped by 6 bases and J by 5 bases; unmatched bases: 6. Per germline, CDR1 SGHDN and CDR2 FVKESK. CDR3 sequence: CASRLRGGTGELFF. CDR3 bases: TGTGCCAGCAGACTACGCGGGGGTACCGGGGAGCTGTTTTTT.

This clonotype was counted between two and nine times. The rearrangement links TRBV7-3 to TRBJ2-5; D gene uncertain. CDR3 size: 13 residues. V was shortened by 1 base and J by 3 bases, with 6 bases between the two germline ends. Germline V gene lookup returns CDR1 SGHTA and CDR2 FQGTGA. CDR3 amino acids: CASSLSTKETQYF. In nucleotides, the CDR3 is TGTGCCAGCAGCTTAAGTACCAAAGAGACCCAGTACTTC.

The chain employs TRBV28 and TRBJ2-2, with a tentative D call TRBD1 (6 bases). The CDR3 spans 12 residues. Germline lookup yields CDR1 MDHEN and CDR2 SYDVKM. Trimming shortened V by 6 bases and J by 6 bases, and 8 bases separated the two germline ends. The CDR3 DNA sequence: TGTGCCAGCAGATGGACAGCCGGGGAGCTGTTTTTT. It is translated as CASRWTAGELFF.

The chain couples TRBV28 to TRBJ1-2; perhaps TRBD1 as D (5 bases). The length of the CDR3 is 13 residues. Trimming removed 3 bases at V and 7 bases at J, with 12 bases between. CDR1 and CDR2 (germline): MDHEN, SYDVKM. The CDR3 is CASSLRQLGGYTF. The DNA of the CDR3 is TGTGCCAGCAGTTTGAGACAGCTGGGTGGCTACACCTTC.

The rearrangement uses TRBV6-1 and TRBJ1-6, with 10 bases aligning to TRBD1. Germline trimming cut 7 bases from V and 7 bases from J; bases unmatched to any gene: 4. The CDR3 has 14 amino acids. Germline V CDR1 and CDR2: MNHNS, SASEGT. The CDR3 sequence: CASKGTGENSPLHF. The CDR3 bases are TGTGCCAGCAAAGGGACAGGGGAGAATTCACCCCTCCACTTT.

This clonotype has just a few counts. A read error may account for a junction end that differs from germline. The chain is built from TRBV2 and TRBJ2-3, with 8 bases fitting TRBD1. Germline CDR1 is SNHLY and CDR2 is FYNNEI. This CDR3 contains 15 residues. CDR3 nucleotides: TGTGCCAGCAGCCAGGACAGGGTGAGCACAGATACACAGTATTTT. Its protein product is CASSQDRVSTDTQYF.

V is TRBV6-1 and J is TRBJ1-1; D might be TRBD1 (5 bases). V gave up 4 bases and J gave up 6 bases, with 9 bases separating them. The CDR3 loop spans 12 amino acids. CDR1 and CDR2 from the germline V gene are MNHNS and SASEGT. CDR3 nucleotide sequence: TGTGCCAGCAGTGTTCGGGGGTCTGAAGCTTTCTTT. The encoded protein is CASSVRGSEAFF.

This clonotype was seen repeatedly, ten times or more. CDR3 in DNA: TGTGCCACTTCAGGGATTCGAGAAGCTTTCTTT. It translates to CATSGIREAFF. The chain couples TRBV3-1 to TRBJ1-1; a weak D match, TRBD1 (5 bases). The CDR3 is 11 residues long. Trimming shortened V by 10 bases and J by 8 bases, and 14 bases separated the two germline ends. Per germline, CDR1 LGHDT and CDR2 YNNKEL (reference sequence).

There are many counts of this clonotype. The V gene is TRBV29-1, the J gene TRBJ1-1; 12 nucleotides align to TRBD1. This CDR3 has 14 amino acids. Germline-derived CDR1 and CDR2 are SQVTM and ANQGSEA. V lost 3 bases and J lost 6; bases outside the gene matches: 5. The CDR3 DNA reads as TGCAGCGTTGAGACCGGGACAGGGGGCCCTGAAGCTTTCTTT. Residues: CSVETGTGGPEAFF.